This T cell receptor (beta chain) was observed in a study of shared clonotypes between healthy human individuals. This clone appeared a single time. Only CD45RO-negative cells positively selected for CCR7 counted as naive CD8 cells, so terminally differentiated effector memory CD45RA+ cells were excluded. Sequenced by immunoSEQ multiplex PCR; TCRdb stores in-frame clones only, minus some. The data contain about 820,000 clones, 80% to 95% of them singletons. The CDR3 consists of 15 residues. V lost 10 bases, J lost 5 bases, and 15 bases stayed unmatched. The V gene's germline CDR1 is MDHEN and CDR2 SYDVKM.

This TCR derives from a man aged 25-45 years in good health. Source material: naive CD8+ T cells sorted from blood. The J gene is TRBJ2-7, the V gene TRBV28, with TRBD1 matching over 9 bases. The CDR3 DNA reads TGTGCCACCCAGTTTATCGGACAGGGGATGCACGAGCAGTACTTC. It specifies CATQFIGQGMHEQYF. Variable domain in full (rest from reference TRBV28 and TRBJ2-7): DVKVTQSSRYLVKRTGEKVFLECVQDMDHENMFWYRQDPGLGLRLIYFSYDVKMKEKGDIPEGYSVSREKKERFSLILESASTNQTSMYLCATQFIGQGMHEQYFGPGTRLTVT.